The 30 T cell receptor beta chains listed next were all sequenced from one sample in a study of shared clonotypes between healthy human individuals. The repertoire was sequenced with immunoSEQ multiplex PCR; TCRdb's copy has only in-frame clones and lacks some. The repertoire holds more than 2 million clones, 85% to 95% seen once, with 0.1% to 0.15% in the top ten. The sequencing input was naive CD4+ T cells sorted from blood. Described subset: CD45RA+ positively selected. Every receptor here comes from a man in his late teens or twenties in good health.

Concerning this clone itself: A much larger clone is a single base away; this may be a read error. CDR3 protein: CASSLAGRYEQYF. The DNA of the CDR3 is TGTGCCAGCAGCTTAGCAGGGAGATACGAGCAGTACTTC. The chain links TRBV11-2 to TRBJ2-7; D is tentatively TRBD1 or TRBD2 (5 bases each). V was clipped by 1 base and J by 4 bases, with 8 bases between them. The CDR3 runs to 13 residues. Germline assignment: CDR1 SGHAT and CDR2 FQNNGV.

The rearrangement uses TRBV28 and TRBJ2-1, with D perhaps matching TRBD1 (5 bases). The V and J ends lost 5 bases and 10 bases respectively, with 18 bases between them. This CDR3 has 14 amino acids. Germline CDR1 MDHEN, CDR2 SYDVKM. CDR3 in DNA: TGTGCCAGCAGTAGAAGGGGCTCGACACGCGAGCAGTTCTTC. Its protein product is CASSRRGSTREQFF.

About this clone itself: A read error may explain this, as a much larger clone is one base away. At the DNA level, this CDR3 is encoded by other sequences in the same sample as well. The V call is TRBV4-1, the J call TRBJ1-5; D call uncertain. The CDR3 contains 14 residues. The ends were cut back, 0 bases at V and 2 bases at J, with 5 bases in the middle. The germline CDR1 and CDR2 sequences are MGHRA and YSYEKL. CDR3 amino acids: CASSQDPGNQPQHF. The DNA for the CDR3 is TGCGCCAGCAGCCAAGATCCCGGCAATCAGCCCCAGCATTTT.

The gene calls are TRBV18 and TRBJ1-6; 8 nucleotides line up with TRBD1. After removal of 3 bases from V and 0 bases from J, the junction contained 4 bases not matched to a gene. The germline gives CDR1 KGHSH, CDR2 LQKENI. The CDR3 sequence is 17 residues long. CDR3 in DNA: TGTGCCAGCTCACCCCGACAGGGGAGCTCCTATAATTCACCCCTCCACTTT. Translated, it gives CASSPRQGSSYNSPLHF.

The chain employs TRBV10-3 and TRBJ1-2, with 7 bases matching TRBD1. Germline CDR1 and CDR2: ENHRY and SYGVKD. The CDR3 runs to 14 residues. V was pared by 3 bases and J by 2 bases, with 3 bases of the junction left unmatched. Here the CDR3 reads CAISEGTDNYGYTF. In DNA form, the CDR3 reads TGTGCCATCAGTGAAGGGACAGACAACTATGGCTACACCTTC.

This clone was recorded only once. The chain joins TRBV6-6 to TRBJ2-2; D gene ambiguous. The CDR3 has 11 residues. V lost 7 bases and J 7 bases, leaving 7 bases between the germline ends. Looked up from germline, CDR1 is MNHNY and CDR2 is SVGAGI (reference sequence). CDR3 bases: TGTGCCAGCAAAATTGACGGGGAGCTGTTTTTT. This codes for CASKIDGELFF.

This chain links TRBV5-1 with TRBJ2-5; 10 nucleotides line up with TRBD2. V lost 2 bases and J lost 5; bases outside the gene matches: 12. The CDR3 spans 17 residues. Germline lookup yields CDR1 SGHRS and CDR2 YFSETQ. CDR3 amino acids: CASSFGLAGALQETQYF. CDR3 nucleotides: TGCGCCAGCAGCTTCGGGCTAGCGGGGGCCCTCCAGGAGACCCAGTACTTC.

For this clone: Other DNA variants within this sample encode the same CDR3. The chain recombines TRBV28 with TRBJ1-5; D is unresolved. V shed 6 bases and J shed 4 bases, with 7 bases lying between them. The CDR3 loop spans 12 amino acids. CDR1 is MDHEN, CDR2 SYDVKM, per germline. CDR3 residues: CASSPGNQPQHF. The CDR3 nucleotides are TGTGCCAGCAGCCCGGGTAATCAGCCCCAGCATTTT.

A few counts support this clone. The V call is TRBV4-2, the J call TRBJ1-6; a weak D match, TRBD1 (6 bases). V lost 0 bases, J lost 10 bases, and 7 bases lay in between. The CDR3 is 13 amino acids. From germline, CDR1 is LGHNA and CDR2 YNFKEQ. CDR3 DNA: TGTGCCAGCAGCCAAGACAGGGGCTCACCCCTCCACTTT. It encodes CASSQDRGSPLHF.

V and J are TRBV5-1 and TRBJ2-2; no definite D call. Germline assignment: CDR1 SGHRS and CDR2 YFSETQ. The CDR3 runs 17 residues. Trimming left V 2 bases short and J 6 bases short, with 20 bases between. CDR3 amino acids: CASSLGFTAGSSGELFF. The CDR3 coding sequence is TGCGCCAGCAGCTTAGGTTTTACAGCCGGTTCTTCCGGGGAGCTGTTTTTT.

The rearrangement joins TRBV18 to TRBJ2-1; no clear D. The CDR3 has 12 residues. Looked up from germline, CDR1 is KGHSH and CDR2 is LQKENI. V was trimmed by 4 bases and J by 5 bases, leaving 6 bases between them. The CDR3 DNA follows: TGTGCCAGCTCACTCTACGACAATGAGCAGTTCTTC. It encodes CASSLYDNEQFF.

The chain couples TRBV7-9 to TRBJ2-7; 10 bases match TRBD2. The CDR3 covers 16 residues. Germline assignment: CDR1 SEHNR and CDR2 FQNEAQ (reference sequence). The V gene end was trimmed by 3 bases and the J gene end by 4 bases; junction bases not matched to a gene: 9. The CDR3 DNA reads TGTGCCAGCAGCTTCCCCGCGTCTAGCGGGAGATACGAGCAGTACTTC. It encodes CASSFPASSGRYEQYF.

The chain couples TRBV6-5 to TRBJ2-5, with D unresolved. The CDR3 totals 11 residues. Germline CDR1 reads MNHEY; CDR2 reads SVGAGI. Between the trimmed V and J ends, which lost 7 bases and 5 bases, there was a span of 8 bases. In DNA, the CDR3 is TGTGCCAGCAAGGTCCGGGAGACCCAGTACTTC. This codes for CASKVRETQYF.

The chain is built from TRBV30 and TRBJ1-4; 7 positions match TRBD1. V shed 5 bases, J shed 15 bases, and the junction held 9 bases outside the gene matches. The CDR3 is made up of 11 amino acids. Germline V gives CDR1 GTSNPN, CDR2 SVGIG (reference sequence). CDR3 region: CAWADGQEVFF. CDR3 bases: TGTGCCTGGGCCGATGGACAGGAGGTGTTTTTT.

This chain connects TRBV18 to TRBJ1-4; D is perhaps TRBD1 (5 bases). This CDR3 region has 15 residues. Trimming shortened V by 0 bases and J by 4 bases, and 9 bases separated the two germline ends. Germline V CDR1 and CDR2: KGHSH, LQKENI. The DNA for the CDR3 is TGTGCCAGCTCACCACCGACAGCCTATAATGAAAAACTGTTTTTT. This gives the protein CASSPPTAYNEKLFF.

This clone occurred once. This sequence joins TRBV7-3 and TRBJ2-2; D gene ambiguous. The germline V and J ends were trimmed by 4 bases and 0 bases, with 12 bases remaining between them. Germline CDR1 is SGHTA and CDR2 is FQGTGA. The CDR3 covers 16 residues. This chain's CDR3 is CASSSPGPANTGELFF. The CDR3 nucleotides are TGTGCCAGCAGCTCCCCCGGCCCCGCGAACACCGGGGAGCTGTTTTTT.

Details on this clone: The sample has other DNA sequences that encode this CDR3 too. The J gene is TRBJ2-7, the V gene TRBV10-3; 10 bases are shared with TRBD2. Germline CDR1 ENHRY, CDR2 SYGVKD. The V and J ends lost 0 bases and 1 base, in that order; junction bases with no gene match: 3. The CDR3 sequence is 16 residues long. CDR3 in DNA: TGTGCCATCAGTGAGTCGGATAGCGGGAGGTCCTACGAGCAGTACTTC. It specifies CAISESDSGRSYEQYF.

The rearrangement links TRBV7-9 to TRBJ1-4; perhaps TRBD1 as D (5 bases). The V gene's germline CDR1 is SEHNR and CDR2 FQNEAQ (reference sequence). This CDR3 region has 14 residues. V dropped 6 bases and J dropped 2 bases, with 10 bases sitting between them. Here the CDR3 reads CASRIGTTNEKLFF. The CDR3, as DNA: TGTGCCAGCAGGATAGGGACCACTAATGAAAAACTGTTTTTT.

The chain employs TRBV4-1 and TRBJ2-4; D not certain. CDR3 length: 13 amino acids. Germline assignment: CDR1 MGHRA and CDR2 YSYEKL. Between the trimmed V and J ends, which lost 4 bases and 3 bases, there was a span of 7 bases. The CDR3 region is CASSPTDKNIQYF. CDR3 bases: TGCGCCAGCAGCCCAACGGACAAAAACATTCAGTACTTC.

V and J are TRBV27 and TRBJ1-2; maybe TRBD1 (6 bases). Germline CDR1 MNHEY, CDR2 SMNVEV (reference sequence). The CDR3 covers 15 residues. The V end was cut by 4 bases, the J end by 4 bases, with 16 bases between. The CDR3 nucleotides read TGTGCCAGCAGTTCCCCGTTGAGGGGGGTCTATGGCTACACCTTC. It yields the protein CASSSPLRGVYGYTF.

CDR3 sequence reads: CASSASGSSYNEQFF. In DNA, the CDR3 is TGTGCCAGCTCAGCTAGCGGGAGCTCCTACAATGAGCAGTTCTTC. The rearrangement joins TRBV18 to TRBJ2-1, with 10 bases identical to TRBD2. Looked up from germline, CDR1 is KGHSH and CDR2 is LQKENI. This CDR3 contains 15 residues. J was trimmed by 0 bases and V by 5 bases; bases with no gene match: 1.

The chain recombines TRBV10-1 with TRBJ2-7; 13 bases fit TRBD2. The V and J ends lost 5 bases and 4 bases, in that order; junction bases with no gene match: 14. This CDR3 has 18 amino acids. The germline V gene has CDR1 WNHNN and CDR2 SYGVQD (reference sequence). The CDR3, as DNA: TGCGCCAGCAGTCAGAGACTAGCGGGAGGAGGAAGATTTTACGAGCAGTACTTC. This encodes CASSQRLAGGGRFYEQYF.

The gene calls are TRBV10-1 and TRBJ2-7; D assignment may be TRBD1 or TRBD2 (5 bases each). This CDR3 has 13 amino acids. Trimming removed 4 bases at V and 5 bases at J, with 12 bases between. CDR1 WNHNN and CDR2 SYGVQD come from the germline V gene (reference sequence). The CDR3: CASSVAGTHEQYF. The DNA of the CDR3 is TGCGCCAGCAGTGTAGCAGGGACCCACGAGCAGTACTTC.

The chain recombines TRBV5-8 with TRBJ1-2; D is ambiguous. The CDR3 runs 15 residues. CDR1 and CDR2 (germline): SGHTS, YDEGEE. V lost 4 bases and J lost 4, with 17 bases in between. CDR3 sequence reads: CASSRGRLGSYGYTF. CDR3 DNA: TGTGCCAGCAGCCGGGGTCGATTGGGGAGCTATGGCTACACCTTC. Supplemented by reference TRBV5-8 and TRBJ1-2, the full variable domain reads EAGVTQSPTHLIKTRGQQATLRCSPISGHTSVYWYQQALGLGLQFLLWYDEGEERNRGNFPPRFSGRQFPNYSSELNVNALELEDSALYLCASSRGRLGSYGYTFGSGTRLTVV.

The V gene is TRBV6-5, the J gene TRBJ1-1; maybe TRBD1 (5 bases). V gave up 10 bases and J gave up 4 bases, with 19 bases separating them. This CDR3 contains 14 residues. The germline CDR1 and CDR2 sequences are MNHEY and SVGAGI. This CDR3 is CATLRGRATTEAFF. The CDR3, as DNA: TGTGCCACCCTAAGGGGCAGGGCGACCACTGAAGCTTTCTTT.

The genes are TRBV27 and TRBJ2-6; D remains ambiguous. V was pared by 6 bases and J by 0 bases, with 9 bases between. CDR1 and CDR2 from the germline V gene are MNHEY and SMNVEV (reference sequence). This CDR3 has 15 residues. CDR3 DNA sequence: TGTGCCAGCAGAATACAGAGCTCTGGGGCCAACGTCCTGACTTTC. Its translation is CASRIQSSGANVLTF.

CDR3 bases: TGTGCCAGCAGTTACGGTGTCGTGGGAGAGACCCAGTACTTC. Protein product: CASSYGVVGETQYF. The chain couples TRBV6-5 to TRBJ2-5; D is uncertain. Trimming left V 2 bases short and J 4 bases short, with 11 bases between. The CDR3 extends over 14 amino acids. Per germline, CDR1 MNHEY and CDR2 SVGAGI.

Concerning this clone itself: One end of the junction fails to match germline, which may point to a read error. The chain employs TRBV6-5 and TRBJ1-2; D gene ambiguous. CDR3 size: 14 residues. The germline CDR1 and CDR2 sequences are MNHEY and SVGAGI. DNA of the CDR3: TGTGCCAGCACCCCCCGAGGGAGTAACCATGGCTACACCTTC. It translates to CASTPRGSNHGYTF.

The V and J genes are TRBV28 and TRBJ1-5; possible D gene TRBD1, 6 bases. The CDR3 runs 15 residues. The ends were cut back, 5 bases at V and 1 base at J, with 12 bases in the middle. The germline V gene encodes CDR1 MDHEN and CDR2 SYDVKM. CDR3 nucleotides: TGTGCCAGCAGTCCGACAGGTTGGAGCAATCAGCCCCAGCATTTT. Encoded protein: CASSPTGWSNQPQHF.

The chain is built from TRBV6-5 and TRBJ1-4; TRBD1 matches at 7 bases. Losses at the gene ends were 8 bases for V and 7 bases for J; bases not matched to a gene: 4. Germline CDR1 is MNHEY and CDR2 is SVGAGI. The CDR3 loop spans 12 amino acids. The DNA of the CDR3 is TGTGCCAGCGGGAGACAGGGTGAAAAACTGTTTTTT. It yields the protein CASGRQGEKLFF.